These T cell receptor beta chains were read from a single sample in a study of T cell responses to AZD1222 COVID-19 vaccine. Measured with immunoSEQ multiplex PCR; TCRdb has only the in-frame clones, and not every one. There are roughly 130,000 clones in the sample; roughly 85% occur only once, and 1.5% to 2% lies in the top ten. Here the sequenced sample was peripheral blood, taken on day 0 of AZD1222 vaccination. Receptors were obtained from an adult in good health. CDR3s include the opening cysteine and the closing phenylalanine or tryptophan. The order of the fields is V gene, clone size, D gene, J gene, CDR3 protein, CDR3 DNA. A D gene is named only where the DNA matches it firmly. Where a row states a size, it is once, few, many or the class of an expanded clone; other rows omit it.

TRBV7-2	.	.	TRBJ2-1	CASSSDGFGEQFF	TGTGCCAGCAGCTCAGACGGTTTCGGTGAGCAGTTCTTC
TRBV6-5	.	.	TRBJ1-5	CASSSTGNQPQHF	TGTGCCAGCAGTTCGACAGGCAATCAGCCCCAGCATTTT
TRBV5-6	few	TRBD1	TRBJ1-5	CASSLLGQGGNQPQHF	TGTGCCAGCAGCCTCTTGGGACAGGGAGGAAATCAGCCCCAGCATTTT
TRBV7-2	.	.	TRBJ1-2	CASSLGLRYGYTF	TGTGCCAGCAGCTTGGGGCTCCGCTATGGCTACACCTTC
TRBV15	.	.	TRBJ1-4	CATSRDFRGGEKLFF	TGTGCCACCAGCAGAGATTTCCGGGGGGGTGAAAAACTGTTTTTT
TRBV7-3	once	TRBD2	TRBJ2-1	CASSRLAGEGEQFF	TGTGCCAGCAGCAGACTAGCGGGAGAGGGGGAGCAGTTCTTC
TRBV24-1	.	.	TRBJ1-1	CATSDPRRGFGAFF	TGTGCCACCAGTGACCCCCGTCGGGGGTTCGGGGCTTTCTTT
TRBV9	.	.	TRBJ2-6	CASSPTMGGPAGANVLTF	TGTGCCAGCAGCCCCACGATGGGGGGGCCGGCTGGGGCCAACGTCCTGACTTTC
TRBV6-5	once	TRBD1	TRBJ1-5	CASSETGANQPQHF	TGTGCCAGCTCTGAGACAGGGGCGAATCAGCCCCAGCATTTT
TRBV6-4	.	.	TRBJ1-1	CASSASGTRRVEAFF	TGTGCCAGCAGCGCATCGGGGACCAGGAGGGTTGAAGCTTTCTTT
TRBV4-3	.	.	TRBJ1-1	CASSRRTVNTEAFF	TGCGCCAGCAGCCGACGGACAGTGAACACTGAAGCTTTCTTT
TRBV4-1	.	TRBD1	TRBJ1-1	CASSQPPRGRTEAFF	TGCGCCAGCAGCCAGCCTCCCAGGGGGCGAACTGAAGCTTTCTTT
TRBV4-3	.	.	TRBJ1-2	CASSHAPNYGYTF	TGCGCCAGCAGCCACGCACCTAACTATGGCTACACCTTC
TRBV5-6	.	TRBD2	TRBJ2-3	CASSTLGLATSTDTQYF	TGTGCCAGCAGCACCTTAGGACTAGCGACGAGCACAGATACGCAGTATTTT
TRBV19	.	.	TRBJ1-6	CASSIGGNSPLHF	TGTGCCAGTAGTATAGGCGGGAATTCACCCCTCCACTTT
TRBV4-1	.	.	TRBJ2-7	CASSHPGSAYEQYF	TGCGCCAGCAGCCATCCGGGATCGGCCTACGAGCAGTACTTC
TRBV7-9	.	.	TRBJ2-5	CASSFPPGGRRETQYF	TGTGCCAGCAGCTTTCCCCCCGGGGGCCGGCGAGAGACCCAGTACTTC
TRBV19	.	.	TRBJ1-2	CASSPPTGFYGYTF	TGTGCCAGTAGTCCCCCTACAGGGTTCTATGGCTACACCTTC
TRBV6-5	.	.	TRBJ2-7	CASSPPGDNEQYF	TGTGCCAGCTCCCCTCCAGGGGACAACGAGCAGTACTTC
TRBV18	few	TRBD2	TRBJ2-2	CASSITAGTSGNTGELFF	TGTGCCAGCTCAATCACTGCCGGGACTAGCGGTAACACCGGGGAGCTGTTTTTT
TRBV18	.	TRBD1	TRBJ2-4	CASSPGQNSPYIQYF	TGTGCCAGCTCCCCGGGACAGAATAGTCCCTACATTCAGTACTTC
TRBV6-5	.	TRBD1	TRBJ2-7	CASSPLDRLPYEQYF	TGTGCCAGCAGTCCTCTGGACAGGCTGCCCTACGAGCAGTACTTC
TRBV30	few	TRBD1	TRBJ1-3	CAWSRDRGNTIYF	TGTGCCTGGAGTCGGGACAGGGGAAACACCATATATTTT
TRBV6-4	.	.	TRBJ1-1	CASSLTVNTEAFF	TGTGCCAGCAGCCTCACAGTGAACACTGAAGCTTTCTTT
TRBV5-1	.	TRBD1	TRBJ2-2	CASSLGADRGWTGELFF	TGCGCCAGCAGCTTGGGTGCGGACAGGGGGTGGACCGGGGAGCTGTTTTTT
TRBV9	.	TRBD1	TRBJ2-3	CASSAGQGPFSTDTQYF	TGTGCCAGCAGCGCCGGACAGGGACCGTTTAGCACAGATACGCAGTATTTT
TRBV6-6	.	TRBD1	TRBJ2-2	CASSGLSGQGTGELFF	TGTGCCAGCTCCGGGTTATCGGGACAGGGAACCGGGGAGCTGTTTTTT